The rows below give T cell receptor beta chains drawn from one sample of a study of CD4 T cells in relation to SARS-CoV-2 and coronaviruses. Produced via immunoSEQ multiplex PCR; TCRdb's table is partial and in-frame only. The sample has about 18,000 clones; roughly 80% are singletons. Antigens for these TCRs are unknown. The sample comprised CD4+ T cells from PBMCs, cultured in vitro. The receptors shown here come from a human donor in good health. Both conserved end residues are part of each CDR3. Fields, in order: D gene, V gene, J gene, clone size, CDR3 length, CDR3 DNA, CDR3 protein. The D gene is left open where the match is weak. Clone sizes are given selectively: once, few, many, or a class where the clone is expanded.

D gene: .; V gene: TRBV6-2/TRBV6-3; J gene: TRBJ2-1; clone size: .; CDR3 length: 13; CDR3 DNA: TGTGCCAGCAGTTTTCTCGGACCTAATGAGCAGTTCTTC; CDR3 protein: CASSFLGPNEQFF
D gene: .; V gene: TRBV6-2/TRBV6-3; J gene: TRBJ2-7; clone size: .; CDR3 length: 16; CDR3 DNA: TGTGCCAGCAGTCGGCATTCTAGCGCCCTAAACTACGAGCAGTACTTC; CDR3 protein: CASSRHSSALNYEQYF
D gene: TRBD1; V gene: TRBV3-1/TRBV3-2; J gene: TRBJ1-2; clone size: few; CDR3 length: 14; CDR3 DNA: TGTGCCAGCAGCCAAGTTGAGGGGGCGGTTTCCTACACCTTC; CDR3 protein: CASSQVEGAVSYTF
D gene: .; V gene: TRBV6-5; J gene: TRBJ1-1; clone size: .; CDR3 length: 12; CDR3 DNA: TGTGCCAGCAGTTACGGACCGAATGAAGCTTTCTTT; CDR3 protein: CASSYGPNEAFF
D gene: .; V gene: TRBV6-5; J gene: TRBJ1-1; clone size: .; CDR3 length: 13; CDR3 DNA: TGTGCCAGCAGTTATCAACACGGAACTGAAGCTTTCTTT; CDR3 protein: CASSYQHGTEAFF
D gene: TRBD2; V gene: TRBV4-1; J gene: TRBJ2-1; clone size: once; CDR3 length: 16; CDR3 DNA: TGCGCCAGCAGCCAAGTAACGGCGGGAGGGAACAATGAGCAGTTCTTC; CDR3 protein: CASSQVTAGGNNEQFF
D gene: TRBD2; V gene: TRBV14; J gene: TRBJ2-3; clone size: few; CDR3 length: 18; CDR3 DNA: TGTGCCAGCAGCCAAGTGTATTGGGAGGGAGAGAGCACAGATACGCAGTATTTT; CDR3 protein: CASSQVYWEGESTDTQYF
D gene: TRBD2; V gene: TRBV10-3; J gene: TRBJ2-7; clone size: .; CDR3 length: 14; CDR3 DNA: TGTGCCATCAACAGGGCGGGACTAGACTACGAGCAGTACTTC; CDR3 protein: CAINRAGLDYEQYF
D gene: .; V gene: TRBV18; J gene: TRBJ1-2; clone size: .; CDR3 length: 11; CDR3 DNA: TGTGCCAGCTCACCGGGGGACGGCTACACCTTC; CDR3 protein: CASSPGDGYTF
D gene: .; V gene: TRBV6-5; J gene: TRBJ2-6; clone size: .; CDR3 length: 15; CDR3 DNA: TGTGCCAGCAGGATCACAGGCTCTGGGGCCAACGTCCTGACTTTC; CDR3 protein: CASRITGSGANVLTF
D gene: .; V gene: TRBV6-5; J gene: TRBJ1-1; clone size: .; CDR3 length: 12; CDR3 DNA: TGTGCGGTTGGGGTCCAGGGCACTGAAGCTTTCTTT; CDR3 protein: CAVGVQGTEAFF
D gene: .; V gene: TRBV25-1; J gene: TRBJ2-3; clone size: once; CDR3 length: 13; CDR3 DNA: TGTGCCAGCATGATGGCCGGCACAGATACGCAGTATTTT; CDR3 protein: CASMMAGTDTQYF
D gene: TRBD1; V gene: TRBV5-6; J gene: TRBJ2-7; clone size: .; CDR3 length: 16; CDR3 DNA: TGTGCCAGCAGCTCTAGGACAGGGGGTAAATCCTACGAGCAGTACTTC; CDR3 protein: CASSSRTGGKSYEQYF
D gene: TRBD2; V gene: TRBV12-5; J gene: TRBJ2-1; clone size: .; CDR3 length: 17; CDR3 DNA: TGTGCTAGTGGTCCCAACCCGGACGGGAGGACCTACAATGAGCAGTTCTTC; CDR3 protein: CASGPNPDGRTYNEQFF
D gene: TRBD1; V gene: TRBV15; J gene: TRBJ2-5; clone size: .; CDR3 length: 15; CDR3 DNA: TGTGCCACCAGCAGGGACAGGGGGCATGAAGAGACCCAGTACTTC; CDR3 protein: CATSRDRGHEETQYF
D gene: TRBD2; V gene: TRBV2; J gene: TRBJ2-1; clone size: .; CDR3 length: 19; CDR3 DNA: TGTGCCAGCAGTCTACAAAGAATGCGACTAGCGGGGGGCTACAATGAGCAGTTCTTC; CDR3 protein: CASSLQRMRLAGGYNEQFF